These 21 T cell receptor beta chains were sequenced from one sample in a study of PD-L1 blockade in urothelial cancer. Assay used: immunoSEQ multiplex PCR; TCRdb lists only in-frame clones, some missing. The table records roughly 45,000 clones, around nine tenths of them present only once. The sample consisted of PBMCs, taken around atezolizumab (anti-PD-L1) treatment. Every receptor here comes from a man aged 55-75 years with urothelial cancer.

The chain recombines TRBV7-2 with TRBJ2-3; 14 nucleotides match TRBD2. Trimming took 4 bases from V and 1 from J; bases not matched to a gene: 1. This CDR3 contains 16 residues. The V gene's germline CDR1 is SGHTA and CDR2 FQGNSA. The CDR3, as DNA: TGTGCCAGCAGCTCGGGACTAGCGGGAGGCACAGATACGCAGTATTTT. Amino acid sequence: CASSSGLAGGTDTQYF.

The V gene is TRBV5-5, the J gene TRBJ2-6; 8 bases fit TRBD2. The CDR3 spans 17 residues. J lost 0 bases, V lost 1 base, and 3 bases had no gene match. The germline V gene encodes CDR1 SGHKS and CDR2 YYEKEE (reference sequence). Here the CDR3 reads CASSLRGGDSGANVLTF. The CDR3 nucleotides read TGTGCCAGCAGCTTGCGGGGGGGGGACTCTGGGGCCAACGTCCTGACTTTC.

CDR3 nucleotide sequence: TGCGCCAGCAGCCGAGAAAACACCGGGGAGCTGTTTTTT. Protein product: CASSRENTGELFF. V gene TRBV5-1 combines with J gene TRBJ2-2; D uncertain. V was clipped by 4 bases and J by 2 bases, with 6 bases between them. Germline V lookup: CDR1 SGHRS, CDR2 YFSETQ. The CDR3 extends over 13 amino acids. Full variable domain (outside the CDR3, taken from reference TRBV5-1 and TRBJ2-2): KAGVTQTPRYLIKTRGQQVTLSCSPISGHRSVSWYQQTPGQGLQFLFEYFSETQRNKGNFPGRFSGRQFSNSRSEMNVSTLELGDSALYLCASSRENTGELFFGEGSRLTVL.

The chain is built from TRBV29-1 and TRBJ1-1; D is undetermined. The CDR3 is 12 residues long. V was cut by 3 bases and J by 1 base, with 6 bases left in between. The germline V gene encodes CDR1 SQVTM and CDR2 ANQGSEA. For the CDR3, the DNA is TGCAGCGTTGACCCGGGGAACACTGAAGCTTTCTTT. Its translation: CSVDPGNTEAFF.

V and J are TRBV28 and TRBJ2-7; TRBD2 agrees at 10 bases. V lost 6 bases and J lost 0; bases outside the gene matches: 5. The CDR3 is 15 residues long. The germline V gene has CDR1 MDHEN and CDR2 SYDVKM. CDR3 nucleotides: TGTGCCAGCAGCCCAGCTAGCGGGGGCTCCTACGAGCAGTACTTC. Translated, it gives CASSPASGGSYEQYF.

The chain is built from TRBV6-5 and TRBJ1-2; a weak D match, TRBD1 (6 bases). Germline CDR1 is MNHEY and CDR2 is SVGAGI. V was trimmed by 6 bases and J by 3 bases, leaving 14 bases between them. The CDR3 spans 14 residues. Here the CDR3 DNA reads TGTGCCAGCAGCACCTCCGGGACACACTATGGCTACACCTTC. Translated, it gives CASSTSGTHYGYTF.

The chain couples TRBV7-9 to TRBJ1-4, with TRBD1 matching over 8 bases. CDR1 and CDR2 (germline): SEHNR, FQNEAQ (reference sequence). V shed 4 bases and J 0 bases; nucleotides not matched to a gene: 10. The CDR3 contains 18 residues. CDR3: CASSYPTGALATNEKLFF. CDR3 DNA sequence: TGTGCCAGCAGCTACCCGACAGGGGCGCTAGCAACTAATGAAAAACTGTTTTTT. The variable domain in full, with the rest retrieved from reference TRBV7-9 and TRBJ1-4, is DTGVSQNPRHKITKRGQNVTFRCDPISEHNRLYWYRQTLGQGPEFLTYFQNEAQLEKSRLLSDRFSAERPKGSFSTLEIQRTEQGDSAMYLCASSYPTGALATNEKLFFGSGTQLSVL.

The chain recombines TRBV9 with TRBJ2-1; the D gene is possibly TRBD2 (6 bases). Germline V gives CDR1 SGDLS, CDR2 YYNGEE. V was pared by 4 bases and J by 4 bases, with 15 bases between. The CDR3 is 15 residues long. The chain's CDR3 is CASSTGLGEYNEQFF. CDR3 nucleotides: TGTGCCAGCAGCACGGGACTGGGGGAGTACAATGAGCAGTTCTTC.

The chain couples TRBV6-4 to TRBJ2-3, with TRBD2 identical over 7 bases. CDR3 length equals 15 residues. With 2 bases clipped from V and 4 bases from J, the junction kept 6 bases outside the gene matches. CDR1 is MRHNA and CDR2 is SNTAGT in the germline V gene. The CDR3 nucleotides are TGTGCCAGCAGTGACCGGTACGGGGGGTCAGATACGCAGTATTTT. Its protein product is CASSDRYGGSDTQYF.

The chain combines TRBV7-2 with TRBJ1-1; unclear D gene. V was trimmed by 0 bases and J by 5 bases, leaving 10 bases between them. There are 14 residues in the CDR3. In germline, CDR1 is SGHTA, CDR2 FQGNSA. The CDR3 spells CASSLAPRTTEAFF. The CDR3 DNA sequence: TGTGCCAGCAGCTTAGCGCCCAGGACTACTGAAGCTTTCTTT.

This chain joins TRBV4-1 and TRBJ2-5, with D perhaps matching TRBD2 (5 bases). Trimming took off 4 bases at V and 1 base at J, with 10 bases between the two ends. Germline V lookup: CDR1 MGHRA, CDR2 YSYEKL. The CDR3 extends over 14 amino acids. CDR3: CASSPRSGQETQYF. The CDR3 nucleotides are TGCGCCAGCAGCCCCCGGAGCGGCCAAGAGACCCAGTACTTC.

The CDR3 loop reads CASSSHRGGAGYEQYF. The CDR3 coding sequence is TGTGCCAGCAGCTCCCATCGTGGGGGGGCCGGGTACGAGCAGTACTTC. The chain has TRBV7-8 and TRBJ2-7; D is perhaps TRBD2 (7 bases). The germline V gene has CDR1 SGHVS and CDR2 FQNEAQ. The CDR3 is 16 residues long. V was trimmed by 4 bases and J by 4 bases, leaving 20 bases between them.

The V call is TRBV29-1, the J call TRBJ1-2, with TRBD1 matching over 9 bases. The trim removed 6 bases at V and 4 bases at J, leaving 9 bases unmatched. The CDR3 sequence is 14 residues long. From germline, CDR1 is SQVTM and CDR2 ANQGSEA. The CDR3 sequence is CSVQTGGDGYGYTF. The DNA of the CDR3 is TGCAGCGTACAAACAGGGGGCGATGGCTATGGCTACACCTTC.

This clone has more than one count but fewer than ten. The CDR3 spells CASSVDTNTEAFF. The CDR3 DNA follows: TGTGCCAGCAGTGTTGACACGAACACTGAAGCTTTCTTT. The chain uses TRBV2 and TRBJ1-1; D not certain. The V gene's germline CDR1 is SNHLY and CDR2 FYNNEI. The germline V and J ends were trimmed by 4 bases and 1 base, with 7 bases remaining between them. The CDR3 loop spans 13 amino acids.

V and J are TRBV30 and TRBJ1-1; D perhaps matches TRBD1 (5 bases). The CDR3 has 12 amino acids. The V gene's germline CDR1 is GTSNPN and CDR2 SVGIG (reference sequence). The germline V and J ends were trimmed by 3 bases and 4 bases, with 9 bases remaining between them. The CDR3 sequence is CAWSGGTTEAFF. Here the CDR3 DNA reads TGTGCCTGGAGCGGAGGGACCACTGAAGCTTTCTTT.

The chain has TRBV6-5 and TRBJ1-3; TRBD1 might be the D (6 bases). Deletions cut 6 bases from V and 10 bases from J, with 13 bases between. Germline lookup yields CDR1 MNHEY and CDR2 SVGAGI. The length of the CDR3 is 12 residues. This CDR3 is CASRRSQGTIYF. DNA of the CDR3: TGTGCCAGCAGGAGGAGCCAGGGGACCATATATTTT.

The genes are TRBV18 and TRBJ1-6, with 8 bases matching TRBD1. V gave up 3 bases and J gave up 9 bases; unmatched junction bases: 4. The germline CDR1 and CDR2 sequences are KGHSH and LQKENI. The CDR3 consists of 14 residues. The CDR3 DNA reads TGTGCCAGCTCACCCGAACAGGGGGGTTCACCCCTCCACTTT. Protein: CASSPEQGGSPLHF.

The rearrangement uses TRBV18 and TRBJ2-7; possible D gene TRBD2, 6 bases. The CDR3 is 17 amino acids. V was cut by 0 bases and J by 1 base, with 16 bases left in between. The germline V gene encodes CDR1 KGHSH and CDR2 LQKENI. The CDR3 spells CASSPPNSGVGSYEQYF. CDR3 nucleotide sequence: TGTGCCAGCTCACCACCTAACTCGGGGGTGGGTTCCTACGAGCAGTACTTC.

The V call is TRBV25-1, the J call TRBJ2-3; D is perhaps TRBD2 (6 bases). There are 14 residues in the CDR3. The germline V and J ends were trimmed by 3 bases and 11 bases, with 18 bases remaining between them. Germline V lookup: CDR1 MGHDK, CDR2 SYGVNS. The CDR3, as DNA: TGTGCCAGCAGTGAGTCCGGACTATTTATTATGCAGTATTTT. Protein sequence: CASSESGLFIMQYF.

This sequence joins TRBV27 and TRBJ2-7, with 11 bases that match TRBD2. CDR3 length equals 14 residues. Germline V gives CDR1 MNHEY, CDR2 SMNVEV (reference sequence). The V segment lost 8 bases and the J segment 2 bases; nucleotides outside the gene matches: 5. The CDR3 here is CASAGLAAPYEQYF. CDR3 in DNA: TGTGCCAGCGCGGGACTAGCGGCACCCTACGAGCAGTACTTC.

The chain carries TRBV25-1 and TRBJ2-3; 8 positions match TRBD2. Unmatched junction bases numbered 9, after V lost 6 bases and J lost 4 bases. CDR1 and CDR2 from the germline V gene are MGHDK and SYGVNS. This CDR3 is built from 15 residues. CDR3 in DNA: TGTGCCAGCAGAGGCGACGGGGGGGCGGCAGATACGCAGTATTTT. Its protein is CASRGDGGAADTQYF.